The entry that follows covers one T cell receptor (beta chain) sequence. Which antigen it targets is not known. The CDR3 spans 15 residues, from the cysteine through the phenylalanine. The record lacks a DNA sequence. CDR1 and CDR2 are read off the germline V gene as SGHVS and FQNEAQ. The instrument was a NextSeq 550. A Human TCR Profiling Kit was used to prepare UMI-labeled 5' RACE TCRbeta libraries. Every TCRbeta library was prepared in parallel, with the same number of PCR cycles used for all of the libraries. The original methods were these. The number of functional CDR3beta clonotypes in each TCRbeta library ranged from about 3,000 to 20,000. MIGEC 1.2.9 was used for UMI extraction and consensus assembly, with a minimum of three reads required per UMI. MiXCR 3.0.3 was used to extract the in-frame CDR3beta repertoires. Diversity metrics were computed in VDJtools 1.2.1 after downsampling each sample to 42,000 randomly selected UMIs. For the top 3,000 clones of each sample pair, the repertoire overlap metrics D, R and F2 were calculated in VDJtools. TCRdb reprocessed the reads and assigns one entry to each CDR3 protein sequence, leaving out DNA. It is TCRdb's table, rather than the study itself, that gives the V and J calls and clone size. In this sample's table one finds fewer than 20,000 distinct CDR3 sequences. The biggest ten clones account for about 5% of the sample.

CCR7+ PD-1- TIGIT- cells were the ones classified as stem-like memory CD8+ T cells (TSTEM). Density gradient separation was used to isolate peripheral blood mononuclear cells from healthy donor buffy coats. In the study, total CD8+ T cells were enriched by negative magnetic separation with EasySep or MojoSort CD8+ T cell isolation kits. An RNeasy Mini Kit was used to extract total RNA from duplicate vials of roughly 160,000 sorted CD8+ T cells per subset. The PBMCs were used either fresh or after being cryopreserved in fetal bovine serum with roughly 10% DMSO. Fluorescence-activated cell sorting on a FACSAria III was used to sort the CD8+ T cell subsets to purity. The data stem from a study of human CD8 memory T cell subsets (TCRdb year 2020). The study in broad terms: To assess how stem-like (TSTEM), progenitor exhausted-like (TPEX) and effector memory CD8+ T cell subsets are clonally related, the TCRbeta repertoires of these three subsets were compared. Six donors each provided TSTEM, TPEX and effector memory subsets, and TCRbeta repertoires were obtained from all six. What the authors observed across the whole study: Only TCRbeta chains were sequenced, and repertoire comparisons were based on several donors, with testing performed by paired t-tests and Bonferroni correction. The stem-like TSTEM and TPEX subsets each shared clonotypes with effector memory cells, but the TSTEM and TPEX repertoires had minimal overlap with each other, suggesting distinct antigen spectra. Based on Chao1 estimates, TSTEM subsets appeared to have greater repertoire diversity than TPEX subsets, which could potentially reflect a broader range of specificities. Normalized Shannon-Wiener diversity was similarly high in the TSTEM and TPEX subsets, while the effector memory subsets were comparatively less diverse.

Sequenced sample: CD8+ stem-like memory T cells (TSCM and TCM) sorted from PBMCs. The cell subset or site label, as the study defines it: stem-like memory CD8 T cells (TSTEM), CCR7+ PD-1- TIGIT-. The rearrangement joined TRBV7-8 to TRBJ1-1. This clonotype was obtained from a human donor in good health. The CDR3 region reads CASSLAPSLNTEAFF.